This TCR beta chain is drawn from a study of blood T cell repertoires in COVID-19. Study-wide background: Nucleic acid was either cDNA or gDNA, and it came from T cells, B-cell-depleted T cells, or PBMCs.

Per the germline V gene, CDR1 is SGHTA and CDR2 is FQGNSA. The length of the CDR3 is 12 residues. Trimming took off 5 bases at V and 3 bases at J, with 8 bases between the two ends. This clone came up once. Per the study methods: Reference gene primer amplification gave nucleated cell count estimates. Only in-frame clones appear in the TCRdb table, and some are missing; sequencing was by immunoSEQ multiplex PCR. V and J calls and clone size are those listed in that table; D and trimming were worked out from the DNA. Seen here are 150,000 or so clones, approximately 88% observed once, and the top ten hold about 9.3%.

The clonotype comes from a man aged 50-59 years with acute or convalescent COVID-19. The specimen sequenced was peripheral blood. V usage is TRBV7-2 and J usage is TRBJ2-7; D not certain. CDR3 coding DNA: TGTGCCAGCAGCACCTCCTACTACGAGCAGTACTTC. Translated, it gives CASSTSYYEQYF.